The 19 T cell receptor beta chains below all came from one sample that was sequenced in a study of OX40 agonist ivuxolimab in advanced cancers. Sequenced by immunoSEQ multiplex PCR; TCRdb stores in-frame clones only, minus some. The repertoire has 70,000 to 95,000 clones, about 90% of them found once; the top ten carry roughly 4.5%. Specimen: CD4+ or CD8+ T cells sorted from blood, collected in a trial of the OX40 agonist ivuxolimab. These receptors all stem from an adult with an advanced solid tumor such as melanoma, head and neck, liver or kidney cancer.

The gene calls are TRBV28 and TRBJ2-7; TRBD2 aligns across 8 bases. Trimming removed 6 bases from V and 4 bases from J; junction bases left unmatched: 8. Germline assignment: CDR1 MDHEN and CDR2 SYDVKM. The CDR3 is made up of 14 amino acids. CDR3 sequence reads: CASRIGGEQYEQYF. The CDR3 DNA follows: TGTGCCAGCAGGATCGGGGGGGAACAGTACGAGCAGTACTTC.

This clone was found once. The chain couples TRBV18 to TRBJ1-3, with D hard to call. The germline CDR1 and CDR2 sequences are KGHSH and LQKENI. This CDR3 is built from 15 residues. Between the trimmed V and J ends, which lost 0 bases and 0 bases, there was a span of 6 bases. This chain's CDR3 is CASSPPGPSGNTIYF. For the CDR3, the DNA is TGTGCCAGCTCACCACCGGGTCCCTCTGGAAACACCATATATTTT.

The genes are TRBV14 and TRBJ2-5, with TRBD2 identical over 8 bases. V trimming: 4 bases; J trimming: 1 base; junction bases outside the gene matches: 5. Germline V lookup: CDR1 SGHDN, CDR2 FVKESK. The CDR3 covers 15 residues. The CDR3 bases are TGTGCCAGCAGCCCTGTTGCGGGAGGCCAAGAGACCCAGTACTTC. Its translation: CASSPVAGGQETQYF.

This clone was seen once. J is TRBJ1-2 and V is TRBV5-1; no reliable D call. This CDR3 comprises 14 residues. The germline V and J ends were trimmed by 0 bases and 6 bases, with 12 bases remaining between them. CDR1 is SGHRS and CDR2 is YFSETQ in the germline V gene. For the CDR3, the DNA is TGCGCCAGCAGCTTGGTTGGCAGCGACAATGGCTACACCTTC. This encodes CASSLVGSDNGYTF.

This sequence joins TRBV9 and TRBJ1-4; weak D call: TRBD1 (6 bases). The CDR3 runs to 16 residues. With 4 bases removed from V and 0 bases from J, the gap between germline ends came to 13 bases. Germline V gene lookup returns CDR1 SGDLS and CDR2 YYNGEE. The chain's CDR3 is CASSPRQDPTNEKLFF. In DNA, the CDR3 is TGTGCCAGCAGCCCGCGACAGGATCCAACTAATGAAAAACTGTTTTTT.

This clone was found once. The V gene is TRBV14, the J gene TRBJ1-2; D call uncertain. This CDR3 contains 15 residues. Germline values: CDR1 SGHDN, CDR2 FVKESK. The V end was cut by 1 base, the J end by 5 bases, with 14 bases between. CDR3 loop: CASSQVSATDYGYTF. The CDR3, as DNA: TGTGCCAGCAGCCAAGTTTCAGCGACCGATTATGGCTACACCTTC.

The J gene is TRBJ2-1, the V gene TRBV5-6, with TRBD1 matching over 7 bases. This CDR3 has 13 amino acids. In germline, CDR1 is SGHDT, CDR2 YYEEEE. The ends lost 3 bases at V and 6 bases at J; junction bases unmatched: 3. The CDR3 DNA reads as TGTGCCAGCAGCTGGGACAGACTCAATGAGCAGTTCTTC. Translating it yields CASSWDRLNEQFF.

The J gene is TRBJ2-3, the V gene TRBV9; the D gene could be TRBD1 or TRBD2 (7 bases each). V lost 4 bases, J lost 5 bases, and 23 bases lay in between. The CDR3 spans 17 residues. Germline CDR1 SGDLS, CDR2 YYNGEE. The CDR3, as DNA: TGTGCCAGCAGCATCAGCAGGGGGAGGGCCTCCGGAGATACGCAGTATTTT. It translates to CASSISRGRASGDTQYF.

The rearrangement links TRBV6-1 to TRBJ2-1; the match to TRBD2 covers 11 bases. The ends lost 8 bases at V and 6 bases at J; junction bases unmatched: 9. Looked up from germline, CDR1 is MNHNS and CDR2 is SASEGT. CDR3 length: 15 residues. Written as DNA, the CDR3 is TGTGCCAGCGGTAGCGGGAGGGCCGGGGGCAATGAGCAGTTCTTC. This codes for CASGSGRAGGNEQFF.

The rearrangement uses TRBV4-1 and TRBJ2-5, with 7 nucleotides matching TRBD1. Germline V gives CDR1 MGHRA, CDR2 YSYEKL. The length of the CDR3 is 15 residues. The junction had 4 bases not matched to a gene; V was cut back by 3 bases and J by 0 bases. CDR3 DNA sequence: TGCGCCAGCAGCCAGCCCGACAGGGACCAAGAGACCCAGTACTTC. Translated, it gives CASSQPDRDQETQYF.

A word on this clone: The sample holds other DNA sequences that translate to the same CDR3. V and J are TRBV6-5 and TRBJ1-2; D possibly corresponds to TRBD1 (5 bases). Germline CDR1 and CDR2: MNHEY and SVGAGI. Trimming pared 4 bases from V and 8 bases from J, leaving 14 bases between. This CDR3 has 13 amino acids. CDR3 nucleotides: TGTGCCAGCAGTTCCCTAGACAGCCCCGGCTACACCTTC. It yields the protein CASSSLDSPGYTF.

Regarding this clone: One junction end does not reproduce the germline sequence, and a read error may be involved. This sample includes further DNA sequences coding for the same CDR3. V is TRBV30 and J is TRBJ1-5; D remains ambiguous. The CDR3 spans 13 residues. Germline-derived CDR1 and CDR2 are GTSNPN and SVGIG (reference sequence). CDR3 in amino acids: CAWSFTENQPQHF. The DNA for the CDR3 is TGTGCCTGGAGCTTTACAGAGAATCAGCCCCAGCACTTT.

J is TRBJ1-3 and V is TRBV7-6; D is perhaps TRBD1 (5 bases). CDR3 length: 15 residues. With 5 bases removed from V and 0 bases from J, the gap between germline ends came to 11 bases. CDR1 and CDR2 (germline): SGHVS, FNYEAQ. CDR3 coding DNA: TGTGCCAGCAGCCAGGGAACATTCTCTGGAAACACCATATATTTT. As protein: CASSQGTFSGNTIYF.

This clone was counted between two and nine times. Here the CDR3 DNA reads TGTGCCTGTCCGGGGACTAGCGGGTCCAATGAGCAGTTCTTC. As protein: CACPGTSGSNEQFF. This chain connects TRBV2 to TRBJ2-1; 12 bases fit TRBD2. The germline CDR1 and CDR2 sequences are SNHLY and FYNNEI. The CDR3 covers 14 residues. V was pared by 11 bases and J by 6 bases, with 8 bases of the junction left unmatched.

The chain employs TRBV7-9 and TRBJ1-1; weak D call: TRBD1 (5 bases). This CDR3 is built from 16 residues. Looked up from germline, CDR1 is SEHNR and CDR2 is FQNEAQ (reference sequence). Deletions cut 5 bases from V and 2 bases from J, with 18 bases between. The CDR3 DNA reads TGTGCCAGCAGCCCTACCCTGGACGGGGCAAACACTGAAGCTTTCTTT. Encoded protein: CASSPTLDGANTEAFF.

This chain connects TRBV19 to TRBJ2-1, with D unresolved. The CDR3 contains 13 residues. V was trimmed by 3 bases and J by 8 bases, leaving 11 bases between them. Germline V gene lookup returns CDR1 LNHDA and CDR2 SQIVND (reference sequence). DNA of the CDR3: TGTGCCAGTAGTATTAACTTCGTCTATGAGCAGTTCTTC. The encoded protein is CASSINFVYEQFF.

The chain has TRBV6-6 and TRBJ2-7, with 7 nucleotides matching TRBD1. Germline V gene data show CDR1 as MNHNY and CDR2 as SVGAGI (reference sequence). The CDR3 is 14 residues long. The V segment lost 0 bases and the J segment 5 bases; nucleotides outside the gene matches: 4. The CDR3 sequence: CASSYSTGSHEQYF. For the CDR3, the DNA is TGTGCCAGCAGTTACTCGACAGGGTCCCACGAGCAGTACTTC.

The sample holds one count of this clone. The chain recombines TRBV18 with TRBJ1-4, with D hard to call. The CDR3 extends over 16 amino acids. V was clipped by 3 bases and J by 6 bases, with 17 bases between them. Germline assignment: CDR1 KGHSH and CDR2 LQKENI. The CDR3 DNA sequence: TGTGCCAGCTCACCGGTCGAAGGAGGACTGGATGAAAAACTGTTTTTT. Protein product: CASSPVEGGLDEKLFF.

The chain combines TRBV4-2 with TRBJ2-1; 10 bases map to TRBD2. Germline values: CDR1 LGHNA, CDR2 YNFKEQ. CDR3 length: 14 residues. The V and J ends lost 6 bases and 9 bases, in that order; junction bases with no gene match: 8. This CDR3 is CASRTLAGAGEQFF. The CDR3 nucleotides are TGTGCCAGCAGAACTCTAGCGGGAGCTGGTGAGCAGTTCTTC.